This T cell receptor (beta chain) derives from a study of blood T cell repertoires in COVID-19. TCRdb's table, derived via immunoSEQ multiplex PCR, lists solely in-frame clones and lacks some. The table has about 270,000 clones, roughly 90% seen once. CDR1 SGHRS and CDR2 YFSETQ come from the germline V gene. The CDR3 has 15 residues. After removal of 5 bases from V and 4 bases from J, the junction contained 8 bases not matched to a gene. This rearrangement joins TRBV5-1 to TRBJ2-7; 11 nucleotides match TRBD2. The TCR sequence derives from a woman aged 30 to 39 with COVID-19, enrolled during active disease. Sample: peripheral blood. For the CDR3, the DNA is TGCGCCAGCAGTACCGACGGGACTAGCGGATACGAGCAGTACTTC. It specifies CASSTDGTSGYEQYF. The full variable domain, its missing parts supplied by reference TRBV5-1 and TRBJ2-7, is KAGVTQTPRYLIKTRGQQVTLSCSPISGHRSVSWYQQTPGQGLQFLFEYFSETQRNKGNFPGRFSGRQFSNSRSEMNVSTLELGDSALYLCASSTDGTSGYEQYFGPGTRLTVT.